This entry describes one T cell receptor (beta chain). The sample comes from a study of blood T cell repertoires in COVID-19. About the research overall: PBMCs, B-cell-depleted T cells, or T cells provided the cDNA or gDNA that made up the material.

CDR3 length: 13 amino acids. The data were produced by immunoSEQ multiplex PCR, yet TCRdb's version contains in-frame clones alone and is incomplete. The repertoire holds about 190,000 clones, around nine tenths seen once, with less than 3% in the top ten. The specimen sequenced was peripheral blood. The sequence was obtained from a man aged 35 to 55 with active or convalescent COVID-19. This chain links TRBV1 with TRBJ1-5; the table assigns TRBD1, which was not confirmed against the DNA. TRBV1 is listed as a pseudogene. Here the CDR3 reads CTIDRASNQPQHF. CDR3 sequence (DNA): TGCACCATAGACAGGGCTAGCAATCAGCCCCAGCATTTT.